This TCR beta chain stems from a study of blood T cells in healthy people across ages. A J-beta primer mix and a sample-barcoded 5' primer were used in a second PCR of roughly 7 to 12 cycles. TCRdb reanalysed the 5' RACE reads using MiXCR and keeps one entry per CDR3 protein. The sample includes roughly 410,000 distinct CDR3 sequences, about half seen only once; the top ten take 45% to 60%. Each sample had at least 6 million PBMCs isolated. The germline CDR1 and CDR2 sequences are SGHTA and FQGNSA. V was shortened by 4 bases and J by 2 bases, with 12 bases between the two germline ends. CDR3 size: 15 residues.

V gene TRBV7-2 combines with J gene TRBJ2-1; perhaps TRBD1 as D (6 bases). This sequence originates from a man aged 60-69 years in good health. The sequencing input was blood. In DNA, the CDR3 is TGTGCCAGCAGCTCACAGGGTACGCCCTACAATGAGCAGTTCTTC. Amino acids: CASSSQGTPYNEQFF.